The clone carrying this T cell receptor (beta chain) is a singleton in its sample. The antigen is not known. The sample is drawn from a study of cytomegalovirus exposure and HLA in healthy donors. Study-level information: Early release data held 80 million to 100 million unique TCRs from HLA-typed donors.

Researchers ran the PCR with 60 Vbeta and 13 Jbeta primers. Libraries were prepared by immunoSEQ multiplex PCR; TCRdb keeps only in-frame clonotypes and omits some of them. The table lists 120,000 to 150,000 clones, over 65% of them singletons. V shed 9 bases and J shed 0 bases, with 8 bases lying between them. The CDR3 has 12 residues. CDR1 SGHTA and CDR2 FQGNSA come from the germline V gene. Study-wide results and limits: Later analysis suggested most CMV-associated TCR beta chains were HLA-restricted. Within an earlier analysis, most TCR beta V segments proved productive either about 90% or about 30% of the time.

The clonotype comes from a man in his forties or fifties in good health and CMV-seropositive. The chain couples TRBV7-2 to TRBJ1-1; D remains ambiguous. Specimen: PBMCs. The CDR3 reads CASENMNTEAFF. The CDR3 nucleotides are TGTGCCAGTGAAAACATGAACACTGAAGCTTTCTTT.